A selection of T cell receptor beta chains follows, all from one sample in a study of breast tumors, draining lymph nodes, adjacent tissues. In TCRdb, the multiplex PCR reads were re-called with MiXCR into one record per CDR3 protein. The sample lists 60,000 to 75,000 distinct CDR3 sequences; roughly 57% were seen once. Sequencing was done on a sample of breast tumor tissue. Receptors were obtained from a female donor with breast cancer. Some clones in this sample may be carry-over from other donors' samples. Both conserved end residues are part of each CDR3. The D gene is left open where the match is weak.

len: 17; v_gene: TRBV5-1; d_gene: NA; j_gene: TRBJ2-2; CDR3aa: CASSLVPTAAEGGELFF
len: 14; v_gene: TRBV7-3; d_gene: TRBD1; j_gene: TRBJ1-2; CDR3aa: CASSLGTGYRGYTF
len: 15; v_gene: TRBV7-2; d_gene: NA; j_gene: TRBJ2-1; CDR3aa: CASSYLGDGYNEQFF
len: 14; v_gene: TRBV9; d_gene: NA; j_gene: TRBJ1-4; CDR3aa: CASSEEGGDEKLFF
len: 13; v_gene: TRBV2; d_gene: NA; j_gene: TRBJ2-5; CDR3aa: CASSEGGLETQYF
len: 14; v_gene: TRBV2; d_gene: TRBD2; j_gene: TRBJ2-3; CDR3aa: CASNERGGADTQYF
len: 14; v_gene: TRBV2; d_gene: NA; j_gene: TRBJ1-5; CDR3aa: CASSEDFLGQPQHF
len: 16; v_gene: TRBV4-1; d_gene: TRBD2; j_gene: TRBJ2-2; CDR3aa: CASSHQTSGRTGELFF
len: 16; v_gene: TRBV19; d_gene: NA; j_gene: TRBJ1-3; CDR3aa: CASSIPLSLDRNTIYF
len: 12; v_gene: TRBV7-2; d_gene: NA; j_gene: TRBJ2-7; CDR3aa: CTSSASRDEQYF
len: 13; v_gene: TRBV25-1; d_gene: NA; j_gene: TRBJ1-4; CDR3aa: CASSAGYRDKLFF
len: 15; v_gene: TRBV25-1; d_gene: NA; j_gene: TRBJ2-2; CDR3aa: CASSDAGTTTGELFF
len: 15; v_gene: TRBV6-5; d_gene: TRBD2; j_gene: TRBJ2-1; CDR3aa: CASSPLAGAGNEQFF
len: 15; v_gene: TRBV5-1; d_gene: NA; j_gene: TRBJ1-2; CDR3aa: CASSLEMGRPRGYTF
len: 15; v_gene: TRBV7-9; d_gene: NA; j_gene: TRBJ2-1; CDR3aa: CASSLEGGATNEQFF
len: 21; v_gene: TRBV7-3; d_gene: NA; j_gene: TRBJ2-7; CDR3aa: CASSFYICSASFSGGAYEQYF
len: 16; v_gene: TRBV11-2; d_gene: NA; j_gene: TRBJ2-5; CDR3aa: CASSSSYRAGRETQYF
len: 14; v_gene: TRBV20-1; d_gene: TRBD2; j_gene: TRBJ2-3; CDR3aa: CSAPGLDGTDTQYF
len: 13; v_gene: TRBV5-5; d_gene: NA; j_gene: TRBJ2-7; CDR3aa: CASSLEPNYEQYF
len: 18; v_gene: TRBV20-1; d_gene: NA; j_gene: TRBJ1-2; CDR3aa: CSASAGGHNLPQQYGYTF
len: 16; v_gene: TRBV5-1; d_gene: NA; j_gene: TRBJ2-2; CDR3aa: CASSLAGGPSTGELFF
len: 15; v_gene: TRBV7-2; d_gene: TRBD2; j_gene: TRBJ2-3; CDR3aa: CASSLVAGVTDTQYF
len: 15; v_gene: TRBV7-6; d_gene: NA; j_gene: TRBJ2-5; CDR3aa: CASSLDGIFQETQYF
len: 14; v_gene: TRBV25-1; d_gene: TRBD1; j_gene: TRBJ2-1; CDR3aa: CASSAETGSLPQFF
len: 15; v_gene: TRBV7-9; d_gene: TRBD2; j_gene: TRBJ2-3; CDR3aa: CASSAGGRDTDTQYF
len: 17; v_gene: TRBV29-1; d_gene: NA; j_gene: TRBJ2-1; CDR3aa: CSVRGVGGASSYNEQFF
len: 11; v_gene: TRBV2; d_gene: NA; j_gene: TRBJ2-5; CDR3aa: CASNTQETQYF
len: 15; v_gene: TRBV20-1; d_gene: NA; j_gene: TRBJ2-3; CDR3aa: CSAIQVQLDPDTQYF
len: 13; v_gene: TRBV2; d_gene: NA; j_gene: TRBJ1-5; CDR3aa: CASSEIGNQPQHF
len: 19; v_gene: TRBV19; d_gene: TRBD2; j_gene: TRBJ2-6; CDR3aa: CASSHPGLAGGLGANVLTF
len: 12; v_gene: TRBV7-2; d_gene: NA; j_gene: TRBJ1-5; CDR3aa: CASSLPYQPQHF
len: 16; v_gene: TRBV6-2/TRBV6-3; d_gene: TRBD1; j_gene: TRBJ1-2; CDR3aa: CASSPNRDRAGYGYTF
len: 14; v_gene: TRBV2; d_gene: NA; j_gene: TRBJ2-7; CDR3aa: CASRRDFPTYEQYF
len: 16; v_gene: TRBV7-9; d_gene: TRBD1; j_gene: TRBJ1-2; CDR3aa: CASSLEGDRALFGYTF
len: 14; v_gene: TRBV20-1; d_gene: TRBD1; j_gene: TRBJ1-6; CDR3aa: CSATGQAYNSPLHF
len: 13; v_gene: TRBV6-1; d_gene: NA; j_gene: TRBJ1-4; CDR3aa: CASSAGTPEKLFF
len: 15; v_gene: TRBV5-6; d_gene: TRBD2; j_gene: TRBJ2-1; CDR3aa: CASSRTTSGYNEQFF
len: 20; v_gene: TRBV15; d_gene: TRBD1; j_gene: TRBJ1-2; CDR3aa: CATSRAISYSPDKTGYGYTF
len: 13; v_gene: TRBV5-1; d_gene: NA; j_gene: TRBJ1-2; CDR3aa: CASTTSGGYGYTF
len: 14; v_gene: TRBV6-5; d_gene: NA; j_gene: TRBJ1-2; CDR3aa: CASSYGGPSSGYTF
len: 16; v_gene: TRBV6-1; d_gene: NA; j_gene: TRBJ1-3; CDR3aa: CASATNEGGSGNTIYF
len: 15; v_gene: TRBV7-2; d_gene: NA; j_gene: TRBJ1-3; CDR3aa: CASSVAGGSGNTIYF
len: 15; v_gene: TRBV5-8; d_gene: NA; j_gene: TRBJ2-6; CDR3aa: CASSLRVTGANVLTF
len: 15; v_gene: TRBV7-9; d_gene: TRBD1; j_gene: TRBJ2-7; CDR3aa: CASSRTSTGKDEQYF
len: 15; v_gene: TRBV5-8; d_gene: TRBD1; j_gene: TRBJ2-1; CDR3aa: CASSEGQSSYNEQFF